This T cell receptor beta chain was recorded in a study of blood T cell repertoires in COVID-19. Study information: Acute and convalescent COVID-19 samples came from the United States, Italy and Spain. In each case, the material was cDNA or gDNA derived from T cells, B-cell-depleted T cells, or PBMCs.

In the source study's methods: Reference gene primer amplification gave estimated nucleated cell counts. The protocol was immunoSEQ multiplex PCR, while the TCRdb copy is restricted to in-frame clones and leaves out a portion. The V and J calls and the clone size are those of that table, but D and trimming were determined from the DNA. The sample has about 210,000 clones, around 90% seen once. In assigning cohorts, the study relied on participant-reported clinical history. CDR3 length: 13 residues. V lost 5 bases, J lost 2 bases, and 9 bases lay in between. Germline CDR1 SGHRS, CDR2 YFSETQ. This clonotype was obtained from a man aged 25 to 40 in a cohort exposed to, infected with or recovered from COVID-19 (not recorded which). The sample taken for sequencing was PBMCs or T cells enriched from blood (not recorded which). The chain carries TRBV5-1 and TRBJ2-3; D uncertain. In DNA, the CDR3 is TGCGCCAGCAGTTCTCTCCTCACAGATACGCAGTATTTT. It is translated as CASSSLLTDTQYF.